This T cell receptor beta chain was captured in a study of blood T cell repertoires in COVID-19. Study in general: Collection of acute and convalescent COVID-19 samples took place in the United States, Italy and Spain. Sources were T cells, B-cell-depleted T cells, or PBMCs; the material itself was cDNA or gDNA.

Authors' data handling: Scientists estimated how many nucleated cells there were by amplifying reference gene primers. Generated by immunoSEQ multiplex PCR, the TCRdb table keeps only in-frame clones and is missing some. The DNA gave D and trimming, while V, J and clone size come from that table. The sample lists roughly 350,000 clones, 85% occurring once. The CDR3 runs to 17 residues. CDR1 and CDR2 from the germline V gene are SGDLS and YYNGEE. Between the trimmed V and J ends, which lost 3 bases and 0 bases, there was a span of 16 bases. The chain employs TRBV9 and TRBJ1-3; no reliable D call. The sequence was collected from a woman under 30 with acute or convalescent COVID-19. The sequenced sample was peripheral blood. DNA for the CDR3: TGTGCCAGCAGCGCCCGGCGGCCTGGAAGCTCTGGAAACACCATATATTTT. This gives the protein CASSARRPGSSGNTIYF.